Below are 18 T cell receptor beta chains sequenced from a single sample in a study of beta chain bispecific antibodies for T cell cancers. Study findings and constraints: The leukemia cells, rather than normal T cells, gave most of the targeted TRBV signal. Anti-TRBV12 exposure, compared with anti-CD19, reduced the TRBV12-3 proportion of TRBV signal by more than 98%.

Their target antigens are unknown. T cells were expanded from blood mononuclear cells for 3 to 4 days with anti-CD3 OKT3 or CD3/CD28 beads. Using its own MiXCR run on the 5' RACE reads, TCRdb lists one record per CDR3 protein. Of 20,000 to 25,000 distinct CDR3 sequences listed, just over 2% are singletons. Specimen: healthy donor T cells cultured with leukemia cells, collected from a culture containing a bispecific antibody targeting TCR Vbeta12. These receptors all stem from a human donor in good health. Some clones in this sample may be carry-over from other donors' samples.

Judged by abundance, this clonotype is medium-sized. This chain links TRBV7-9 with TRBJ2-7; D may correspond to TRBD1 or TRBD2 (5 bases each). The length of the CDR3 is 13 residues. Per germline, CDR1 SEHNR and CDR2 FQNEAQ (reference sequence). V lost 5 bases and J 2 bases, leaving 10 bases between the germline ends. In DNA, the CDR3 is TGTGCCAGCAGCCCCGGGGCAACCTACGAGCAGTACTTC. It codes for CASSPGATYEQYF.

This clonotype has at least ten counts. V is TRBV28 and J is TRBJ2-4, with 11 bases that match TRBD1. Germline values: CDR1 MDHEN, CDR2 SYDVKM. The CDR3 loop spans 15 amino acids. The ends lost 5 bases at V and 3 bases at J; junction bases unmatched: 3. The CDR3 nucleotides are TGTGCCAGCAGTCAGGGACAGGGGGTCAAAAACATTCAGTACTTC. Its protein product is CASSQGQGVKNIQYF.

This clonotype was seen more than once but under ten times. The chain couples TRBV5-1 to TRBJ2-3; no firm D call. The CDR3 extends over 15 amino acids. CDR1 is SGHRS, CDR2 YFSETQ, per germline. V shed 4 bases and J shed 2 bases, with 14 bases lying between them. The CDR3 region has the DNA TGCGCCAGCAGCCCCCTGGCCCAGATCACAGATACGCAGTATTTT. Its translation: CASSPLAQITDTQYF.

This clonotype was detected many times. The chain links TRBV27 to TRBJ2-3; 7 bases are shared with TRBD1. The CDR3 is made up of 14 amino acids. Unmatched junction bases numbered 6, after V lost 7 bases and J lost 2 bases. Germline CDR1 MNHEY, CDR2 SMNVEV (reference sequence). The chain's CDR3 is CASKTGPHTDTQYF. The CDR3, as DNA: TGTGCCAGCAAGACAGGGCCACACACAGATACGCAGTATTTT.

This clonotype appeared many times. The chain uses TRBV6-6 and TRBJ1-5; possibly TRBD1 for D (5 bases). This CDR3 is built from 16 residues. Trimming stripped 7 bases from V and 4 bases from J, with 20 bases between. CDR1 is MNHNY, CDR2 SVGAGI, per germline (reference sequence). CDR3 sequence: CASNYEGTPWNQPQHF. The CDR3 bases are TGTGCCAGCAATTATGAGGGGACTCCTTGGAATCAGCCCCAGCATTTT.

This clonotype has ten or more counts. V usage is TRBV27 and J usage is TRBJ1-6, with TRBD1 identical over 8 bases. The V and J ends lost 3 bases and 6 bases, in that order; junction bases with no gene match: 4. Germline-derived CDR1 and CDR2 are MNHEY and SMNVEV (reference sequence). CDR3 size: 15 residues. CDR3 nucleotide sequence: TGTGCCAGCAGTTTCGGACAGGGTGGTAATTCACCCCTCCACTTT. Encoded protein: CASSFGQGGNSPLHF.

This clonotype was found many times. The rearrangement joins TRBV5-4 to TRBJ1-5; D remains unclear. This CDR3 is built from 15 residues. Trimming removed 0 bases from V and 6 bases from J, with 13 bases in between. In germline, CDR1 is SGHNT, CDR2 YYREEE (reference sequence). CDR3 protein: CASSLDGNAGQPQHF. CDR3 nucleotides: TGTGCCAGCAGCTTGGACGGGAATGCGGGTCAGCCCCAGCATTTT. Together with reference TRBV5-4 and TRBJ1-5, the CDR3 gives the full variable domain: ETGVTQSPTHLIKTRGQQVTLRCSSQSGHNTVSWYQQALGQGPQFIFQYYREEENGRGNFPPRFSGLQFPNYSSELNVNALELDDSALYLCASSLDGNAGQPQHFGDGTRLSIL.

This clonotype was counted many times. V and J are TRBV7-6 and TRBJ1-1, with TRBD1 matching over 7 bases. The CDR3 consists of 15 residues. CDR1 and CDR2 (germline): SGHVS, FNYEAQ. The V and J ends lost 3 bases and 0 bases, in that order; junction bases with no gene match: 4. CDR3 nucleotides: TGTGCCAGCAGCTTGGGGACAGATCTGAACACTGAAGCTTTCTTT. It translates to CASSLGTDLNTEAFF. The variable domain in full, completed from reference TRBV7-6 and TRBJ1-1, reads GAGVSQSPRYKVTKRGQDVALRCDPISGHVSLYWYRQALGQGPEFLTYFNYEAQQDKSGLPNDRFSAERPEGSISTLTIQRTEQRDSAMYRCASSLGTDLNTEAFFGQGTRLTVV.

In this sample, this clonotype turned up many times. The chain recombines TRBV27 with TRBJ2-7; 11 nucleotides align to TRBD2. The CDR3 extends over 15 amino acids. From germline, CDR1 is MNHEY and CDR2 SMNVEV (reference sequence). The V and J ends lost 3 bases and 3 bases, in that order; junction bases with no gene match: 4. The CDR3 spells CASSFSGGAYYEQYF. Written as DNA, the CDR3 is TGTGCCAGCAGTTTTAGCGGGGGGGCGTACTACGAGCAGTACTTC.

In its sample, this clonotype is medium-sized (0.01 to 0.1%). V and J are TRBV28 and TRBJ2-7, with D possibly TRBD1 on 6 matching bases. The CDR3 loop spans 12 amino acids. The germline gives CDR1 MDHEN, CDR2 SYDVKM. V dropped 11 bases and J dropped 4 bases, with 15 bases sitting between them. The CDR3 sequence is CAPERTAYEQYF. The CDR3 region has the DNA TGTGCCCCCGAAAGGACAGCATACGAGCAGTACTTC.

About this clonotype itself: It may be a read error: a sequence one base away is much more abundant. The rearrangement joins TRBV19 to TRBJ1-2; D is ambiguous. This CDR3 spans 13 amino acids. Germline CDR1 LNHDA, CDR2 SQIVND (reference sequence). Trimming took 5 bases from V and 8 from J, leaving 15 bases between them. The CDR3 region is CASSYGKVDGYTF. CDR3 bases: TGTGCCAGTAGTTACGGGAAAGTTGACGGCTACACCTTC.

This clonotype was found many times. V and J are TRBV5-6 and TRBJ2-1, with TRBD2 identical over 7 bases. The CDR3 sequence is 16 residues long. Per germline, CDR1 SGHDT and CDR2 YYEEEE. The J segment lost 4 bases and the V segment lost 4 bases, leaving 11 bases of the junction unmatched. The CDR3 DNA is TGTGCCAGCAGCCTGGCGGCGGGGGAAGTGTACAATGAGCAGTTCTTC. Its translation is CASSLAAGEVYNEQFF.

This clonotype was picked up many times. The chain has TRBV15 and TRBJ1-5, with a tentative D call TRBD1 (6 bases). The germline V gene encodes CDR1 LNHNV and CDR2 YYDKDF (reference sequence). The CDR3 loop spans 16 amino acids. The V end was cut by 0 bases, the J end by 3 bases, with 12 bases between. As DNA, the CDR3 is TGTGCCACCAGCAGAGAGGGAGGACAGAACAATCAGCCCCAGCATTTT. This translates into CATSREGGQNNQPQHF. The full variable domain, its missing parts supplied by reference TRBV15 and TRBJ1-5, is DAMVIQNPRYQVTQFGKPVTLSCSQTLNHNVMYWYQQKSSQAPKLLFHYYDKDFNNEADTPDNFQSRRPNTSFCFLDIRSPGLGDTAMYLCATSREGGQNNQPQHFGDGTRLSIL.

This clonotype was observed many times. V and J are TRBV19 and TRBJ2-1; 8 bases map to TRBD2. There are 14 residues in the CDR3. J was trimmed by 5 bases and V by 1 base; bases with no gene match: 1. Germline V lookup: CDR1 LNHDA, CDR2 SQIVND (reference sequence). As DNA, the CDR3 is TGTGCCAGTAGTATAGTCGGGGGGGACAATGAGCAGTTCTTC. This translates into CASSIVGGDNEQFF.

This clonotype was counted between two and nine times. This sequence joins TRBV5-1 and TRBJ2-1; the D call may be TRBD1 or TRBD2 (6 bases each). V gave up 0 bases and J gave up 3 bases, with 10 bases separating them. The CDR3 totals 15 residues. Germline V gene sequence: CDR1 SGHRS, CDR2 YFSETQ. Here the CDR3 DNA reads TGCGCCAGCAGCTTGGTGGGGGGCATCTACAATGAGCAGTTCTTC. This sequence encodes CASSLVGGIYNEQFF.

This clonotype was counted many times. V is TRBV7-8 and J is TRBJ2-1; 9 positions match TRBD1. Germline CDR1 reads SGHVS; CDR2 reads FQNEAQ. The trim removed 3 bases at V and 6 bases at J, leaving 9 bases unmatched. The CDR3 loop spans 16 amino acids. DNA of the CDR3: TGTGCCAGCAGCTTCTTAACCGGGACAGGGCCCAATGAGCAGTTCTTC. Residues: CASSFLTGTGPNEQFF.

This clonotype was observed at least ten times. V is TRBV5-1 and J is TRBJ2-1, with D tentatively TRBD1 (5 bases). Germline V gene lookup returns CDR1 SGHRS and CDR2 YFSETQ. This CDR3 region has 18 residues. Trimming removed 5 bases from V and 4 bases from J, with 25 bases in between. Written as DNA, the CDR3 is TGCGCCAGCAGACGGATAAGCGACAGAACTACTTTATACAATGAGCAGTTCTTC. This sequence encodes CASRRISDRTTLYNEQFF.

There are many counts of this clonotype. The chain links TRBV19 to TRBJ1-5; D remains ambiguous. Germline V gene data show CDR1 as LNHDA and CDR2 as SQIVND (reference sequence). V gave up 1 base and J gave up 9 bases, with 16 bases separating them. CDR3 length equals 15 residues. The CDR3 bases are TGTGCCAGTAGTATAGGGACTCACCTCGAGGCGCCCCAGCATTTT. Translating gives CASSIGTHLEAPQHF.